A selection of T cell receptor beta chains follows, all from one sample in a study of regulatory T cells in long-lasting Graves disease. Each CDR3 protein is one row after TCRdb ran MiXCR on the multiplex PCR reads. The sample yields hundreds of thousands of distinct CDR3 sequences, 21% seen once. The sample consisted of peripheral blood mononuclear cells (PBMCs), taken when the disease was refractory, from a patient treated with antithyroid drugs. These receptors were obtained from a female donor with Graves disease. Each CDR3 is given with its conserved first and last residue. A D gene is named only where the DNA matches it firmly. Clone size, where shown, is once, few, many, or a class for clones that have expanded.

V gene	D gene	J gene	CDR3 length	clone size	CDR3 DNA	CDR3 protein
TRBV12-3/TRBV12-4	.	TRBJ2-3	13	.	TGTGCCAGCAATACCCCCGGCACAGATACGCAGTATTTT	CASNTPGTDTQYF
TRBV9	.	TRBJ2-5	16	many	TGTGCCAGCAGCGCCCTGATCAAGACTACCACGGAGACCCAGTACTTC	CASSALIKTTTETQYF
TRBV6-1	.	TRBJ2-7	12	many	TGTGCCAGCAGTGAGGGGAGACGCGAGCAGTACTTC	CASSEGRREQYF
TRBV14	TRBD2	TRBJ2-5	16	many	TGTGCCAGCAGCCAAGAACGTCAAGCGGGAGTCGAGACCCAGTACTTC	CASSQERQAGVETQYF
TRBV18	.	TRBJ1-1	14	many	TGTGCCAGCTCACCGGCAGGGTGGGGCCCTGAAGCTTTCTTT	CASSPAGWGPEAFF
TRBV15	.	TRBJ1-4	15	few	TGTGCCACCAGCAGGGCCGCCCCGGGTCCGGGAGGGATGTTTTTT	CATSRAAPGPGGMFF
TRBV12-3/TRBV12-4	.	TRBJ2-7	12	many	TGTGCCAGCGGCAGACAGAGCTACGAGCAGTACTTC	CASGRQSYEQYF
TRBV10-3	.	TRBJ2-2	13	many	TGTGCCATCAGTAAAGACAGATCAGGGGAGCTGTTTTTT	CAISKDRSGELFF
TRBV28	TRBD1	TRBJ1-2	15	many	TGTGCCAGCAGGCCGGGACAGGGTTTTCGCTATGGCTACACCTTC	CASRPGQGFRYGYTF
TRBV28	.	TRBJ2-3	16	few	TGTGCCAGCAGTCCAGGGGGAGCGGGAGTGACAGATACGCAGTATTTT	CASSPGGAGVTDTQYF
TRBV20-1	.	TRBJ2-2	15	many	TGCAGTGCTAGAGATGCCCGGGACGGCACCGGGGAGCTGTTTTTT	CSARDARDGTGELFF
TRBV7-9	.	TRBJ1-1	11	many	TGTGCCACCCGCCCGAACACTGAAGCTTTCTTT	CATRPNTEAFF
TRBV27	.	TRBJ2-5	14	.	TGTGCCAGCAGGCAAACGGGGTCGGGAGAGACCCAGTACTTC	CASRQTGSGETQYF
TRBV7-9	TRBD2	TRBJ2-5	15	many	TGTGCCAGCAGCCCACGGGGGGGCCCCCAAGAGACCCAGTACTTC	CASSPRGGPQETQYF
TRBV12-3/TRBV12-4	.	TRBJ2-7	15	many	TGTGCCAGCAGTCCTGGGAGAGGGGCACCCAGCGAGCAGTACTTC	CASSPGRGAPSEQYF
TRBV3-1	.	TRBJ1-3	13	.	TGTGCCAGCAGCCAAGATCGGAGAAGCACCATATATTTT	CASSQDRRSTIYF
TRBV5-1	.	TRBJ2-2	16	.	TGCGCCAGCAGCCCACTTTCCGGGACAAACACCGGGGAGCTGTTTTTT	CASSPLSGTNTGELFF